Shown below are 8 T cell receptor beta chains from a single sample sequenced in a study of blood T cells in healthy people across ages. Alongside a J-beta primer mix, a sample-barcoded 5' primer served in a second PCR lasting about 7 to 11 cycles. TCRdb re-called the 5' RACE reads through MiXCR, storing one row per CDR3 protein. Of about a million distinct CDR3 sequences in the sample, 51% were seen once. Sequencing was carried out using blood. These receptors all stem from a woman in her fifties or sixties in good health.

The V gene is TRBV5-1, the J gene TRBJ2-7; 8 nucleotides match TRBD2. Germline trimming cut 1 base from V and 0 bases from J; bases unmatched to any gene: 9. The germline V gene has CDR1 SGHRS and CDR2 YFSETQ. The CDR3 runs 17 residues. In DNA, the CDR3 is TGCGCCAGCAGCTTGTCGACGGGACTAGTCCCCTCCTACGAGCAGTACTTC. Its translation is CASSLSTGLVPSYEQYF.

The chain recombines TRBV27 with TRBJ2-1; 9 bases are a match to TRBD1. After removal of 10 bases from V and 3 bases from J, the junction contained 13 bases not matched to a gene. The CDR3 covers 16 residues. Looked up from germline, CDR1 is MNHEY and CDR2 is SMNVEV (reference sequence). The CDR3 here is CATLGTGQGLYNEQFF. The CDR3 DNA reads as TGTGCCACCCTAGGAACGGGACAGGGCCTCTACAATGAGCAGTTCTTC.

The CDR3 DNA follows: TGTGCCAGCAGCAGGGACAGGGACCAAAACATTCAGTACTTC. Protein: CASSRDRDQNIQYF. V usage is TRBV7-9 and J usage is TRBJ2-4; 9 nucleotides align to TRBD1. After removal of 5 bases from V and 5 bases from J, the junction contained 4 bases not matched to a gene. Per the germline V gene, CDR1 is SEHNR and CDR2 is FQNEAQ (reference sequence). The CDR3 spans 14 residues.

This clonotype turned up a few times. The chain carries TRBV29-1 and TRBJ2-5; D is ambiguous. The ends were cut back, 2 bases at V and 2 bases at J, with 6 bases in the middle. Germline assignment: CDR1 SQVTM and CDR2 ANQGSEA. The CDR3 consists of 12 residues. This CDR3 is CSVESGQETQYF. The CDR3 region has the DNA TGCAGCGTTGAATCTGGACAAGAGACCCAGTACTTC. The variable domain in full, completed from reference TRBV29-1 and TRBJ2-5, reads SAVISQKPSRDICQRGTSLTIQCQVDSQVTMMFWYRQQPGQSLTLIATANQGSEATYESGFVIDKFPISRPNLTFSTLTVSNMSPEDSSIYLCSVESGQETQYFGPGTRLLVL.

On this clonotype itself: Germline and junction disagree at one end, which may indicate a read error. The chain combines TRBV6-2 or TRBV6-3 with TRBJ2-5; 7 bases fit TRBD2. Germline V gene sequence: CDR1 MNHEY, CDR2 SVGEGT. This CDR3 spans 14 amino acids. The CDR3 region is CAGSHRLAQETQYF. The CDR3 DNA sequence: TGTGCCGGCAGTCACAGACTAGCCCAAGAGACCCAGTACTTC.

This chain connects TRBV3-1 to TRBJ2-1; D gene unclear. CDR1 is LGHDT and CDR2 is YNNKEL in the germline V gene (reference sequence). The CDR3 is made up of 16 amino acids. The V gene lost 0 bases and the J gene lost 4 bases, with 13 bases spanning the gap. The CDR3 region has the DNA TGTGCCAGCAGCCAAGATGGAGCGACTGCTTACAATGAGCAGTTCTTC. Its translation is CASSQDGATAYNEQFF.

This clonotype was detected a few times. The J gene is TRBJ1-1, the V gene TRBV25-1, with a possible D match to TRBD1 (6 bases). This CDR3 is 15 amino acids long. From germline, CDR1 is MGHDK and CDR2 SYGVNS. Trimming shortened V by 3 bases and J by 1 base, and 12 bases separated the two germline ends. The DNA for the CDR3 is TGTGCCAGCAGTGATTGGGGGGGCCAGAACACTGAAGCTTTCTTT. Its protein product is CASSDWGGQNTEAFF.

A remark on this clonotype: A read error may be the cause here, since a much bigger clone is one base away. The rearrangement uses TRBV29-1 and TRBJ2-5; 9 bases map to TRBD2. Germline trimming cut 7 bases from V and 11 bases from J; bases unmatched to any gene: 14. Germline V CDR1 and CDR2: SQVTM, ANQGSEA. This CDR3 contains 13 residues. CDR3 region: CSGRRAGGREQYF. As DNA, the CDR3 is TGCAGCGGAAGACGAGCGGGAGGTCGAGAGCAGTACTTC.